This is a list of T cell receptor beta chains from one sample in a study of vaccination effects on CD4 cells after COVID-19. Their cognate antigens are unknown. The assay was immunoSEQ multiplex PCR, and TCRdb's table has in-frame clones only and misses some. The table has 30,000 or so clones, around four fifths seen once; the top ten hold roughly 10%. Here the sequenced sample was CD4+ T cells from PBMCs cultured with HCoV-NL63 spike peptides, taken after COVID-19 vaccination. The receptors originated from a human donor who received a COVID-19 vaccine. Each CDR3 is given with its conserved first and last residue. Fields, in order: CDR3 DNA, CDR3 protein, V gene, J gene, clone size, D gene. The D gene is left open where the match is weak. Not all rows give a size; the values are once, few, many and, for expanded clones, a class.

cdr3_nt: TGTGCCAGCAGCTTAGACTCGACAGGGCCCTACAATGAGCAGTTCTTC
cdr3_aa: CASSLDSTGPYNEQFF
v_call: TRBV7-2
j_call: TRBJ2-1
clone_size: few
d_call: TRBD1

cdr3_nt: TGTGCCAGCACCCCGGGGGCCGCTAATGAAAAACTGTTTTTT
cdr3_aa: CASTPGAANEKLFF
v_call: TRBV7-9
j_call: TRBJ1-4
clone_size: -
d_call: -

cdr3_nt: TGTGCCAGCTCAGCTCGGAGGGAGCTCTCCTACAATGAGCAGTTCTTC
cdr3_aa: CASSARRELSYNEQFF
v_call: TRBV18
j_call: TRBJ2-1
clone_size: once
d_call: -

cdr3_nt: TGTGCCATCAGTCCGAGACCTGGAGAAAAACTGTTTTTT
cdr3_aa: CAISPRPGEKLFF
v_call: TRBV10-3
j_call: TRBJ1-4
clone_size: -
d_call: -

cdr3_nt: TGTGCCAGCAGTTACTCTGGGGGGGTATACGAGCAGTACTTC
cdr3_aa: CASSYSGGVYEQYF
v_call: TRBV6-5
j_call: TRBJ2-7
clone_size: once
d_call: TRBD2

cdr3_nt: TGTGCCAGCAGCTCGGTGATAGGAAAACTGTTTTTT
cdr3_aa: CASSSVIGKLFF
v_call: TRBV11-2
j_call: TRBJ1-4
clone_size: -
d_call: -

cdr3_nt: TGCAGTGCTAGTATAGAGACCCAGTACTTC
cdr3_aa: CSASIETQYF
v_call: TRBV20-1
j_call: TRBJ2-5
clone_size: -
d_call: -

cdr3_nt: TGTGCCAGTAGTATTCAACCCCGCACGGCCCAGTACTTC
cdr3_aa: CASSIQPRTAQYF
v_call: TRBV19
j_call: TRBJ2-5
clone_size: -
d_call: -

cdr3_nt: TGTGCCAGCAGTTACCGGGACAGGGGCACTGAAGCTTTCTTT
cdr3_aa: CASSYRDRGTEAFF
v_call: TRBV2
j_call: TRBJ1-1
clone_size: -
d_call: TRBD1

cdr3_nt: TGTGCCAGCTCAAGGGACAGAATGGTCTATGGCTACACCTTC
cdr3_aa: CASSRDRMVYGYTF
v_call: TRBV18
j_call: TRBJ1-2
clone_size: -
d_call: TRBD1

cdr3_nt: TGTGCCAGCAGCTTAAGGGGGCAAAACACTGAAGCTTTCTTT
cdr3_aa: CASSLRGQNTEAFF
v_call: TRBV11-3
j_call: TRBJ1-1
clone_size: once
d_call: TRBD1

cdr3_nt: TGTGCCAGCAGTTACTCCAGGGTAACCTACAATGAGCAGTTCTTC
cdr3_aa: CASSYSRVTYNEQFF
v_call: TRBV6-5
j_call: TRBJ2-1
clone_size: -
d_call: -

cdr3_nt: TGTGCCAGCAGCCTGGCCCTAGGGTTCAAGGAGGGCTACACCTTC
cdr3_aa: CASSLALGFKEGYTF
v_call: TRBV27
j_call: TRBJ1-2
clone_size: few
d_call: -

cdr3_nt: TGTGCCAGCAGCTTGGTCGGGGTGGGGAACACTGAAGCTTTCTTT
cdr3_aa: CASSLVGVGNTEAFF
v_call: TRBV5-4
j_call: TRBJ1-1
clone_size: -
d_call: -

cdr3_nt: TGTGCCAGCAGTCTTAGCGGGGTTAGCACAGATACGCAGTATTTT
cdr3_aa: CASSLSGVSTDTQYF
v_call: TRBV6-5
j_call: TRBJ2-3
clone_size: -
d_call: TRBD2

cdr3_nt: TGTGCCAGCAGCCTAGACAGGGCGTTCTCTGGAAACACCATATATTTT
cdr3_aa: CASSLDRAFSGNTIYF
v_call: TRBV5-5
j_call: TRBJ1-3
clone_size: -
d_call: TRBD1

cdr3_nt: TGTGCCAGCAGTTACGGGGACAGATACTACGAGCAGTACTTC
cdr3_aa: CASSYGDRYYEQYF
v_call: TRBV6-5
j_call: TRBJ2-7
clone_size: -
d_call: TRBD1

cdr3_nt: TGTGCCAGCAGCGGCCGATGGGCCGGGGAGCTGTTTTTT
cdr3_aa: CASSGRWAGELFF
v_call: TRBV9
j_call: TRBJ2-2
clone_size: -
d_call: -

cdr3_nt: TGTGCCAGCAGTGCTAGCAATCAGCCCCAGCATTTT
cdr3_aa: CASSASNQPQHF
v_call: TRBV7-9
j_call: TRBJ1-5
clone_size: few
d_call: -

cdr3_nt: TGTGCCAGCAGTGAAGACAGGGTCGGATACGAGCAGTACTTC
cdr3_aa: CASSEDRVGYEQYF
v_call: TRBV2
j_call: TRBJ2-7
clone_size: -
d_call: -

cdr3_nt: TGTGCCAGCAGTTACTCGCAGCTGGGGCCCGCGCAGTACTTC
cdr3_aa: CASSYSQLGPAQYF
v_call: TRBV6-5
j_call: TRBJ2-7
clone_size: once
d_call: -

cdr3_nt: TGCGCCAGCAGCTTAAGACTAGCGGGCCAGAGCTCCTACAATGAGCAGTTCTTC
cdr3_aa: CASSLRLAGQSSYNEQFF
v_call: TRBV5-1
j_call: TRBJ2-1
clone_size: few
d_call: TRBD2

cdr3_nt: TGTGCCAGCGTCGACTCAGCGGCCTACGAGCAGTACTTC
cdr3_aa: CASVDSAAYEQYF
v_call: TRBV7-9
j_call: TRBJ2-7
clone_size: -
d_call: -

cdr3_nt: TGTGCCAGTAGTCCAATCGGCAGGGGGGCTCCCCCTATACGAAGGGTGGGCTATGGCTACACCTTC
cdr3_aa: CASSPIGRGAPPIRRVGYGYTF
v_call: TRBV19
j_call: TRBJ1-2
clone_size: -
d_call: TRBD1

cdr3_nt: TGTGCCAGTAGTTCCCTGCAGAGCAAAAACATTCAGTACTTC
cdr3_aa: CASSSLQSKNIQYF
v_call: TRBV19
j_call: TRBJ2-4
clone_size: -
d_call: -

cdr3_nt: TGTGCCACCAGCCCATTCACCGGGACGGTAACAGATACGCAGTATTTT
cdr3_aa: CATSPFTGTVTDTQYF
v_call: TRBV15
j_call: TRBJ2-3
clone_size: -
d_call: -

cdr3_nt: TGCGCCAGCAGTATTGGCGGATACAATGAGCAGTTCTTC
cdr3_aa: CASSIGGYNEQFF
v_call: TRBV5-1
j_call: TRBJ2-1
clone_size: few
d_call: -

cdr3_nt: TGTGCCAGCAGTTTAGAGTCTGGAAACACCATATATTTT
cdr3_aa: CASSLESGNTIYF
v_call: TRBV12-3/TRBV12-4
j_call: TRBJ1-3
clone_size: -
d_call: -

cdr3_nt: TGTGCCAGCAGTTTCAACAGGGGAGGTGAAGCTTTCTTT
cdr3_aa: CASSFNRGGEAFF
v_call: TRBV6-5
j_call: TRBJ1-1
clone_size: -
d_call: TRBD1

cdr3_nt: TGTGCCAGCAGCTTAGGGGAACAGACTCCTGGGGCTTTCTTT
cdr3_aa: CASSLGEQTPGAFF
v_call: TRBV7-9
j_call: TRBJ1-1
clone_size: -
d_call: -

cdr3_nt: TGTGCCAGCAGTGTAGGCAGAGTGAACACCGGGGAGCTGTTTTTT
cdr3_aa: CASSVGRVNTGELFF
v_call: TRBV2
j_call: TRBJ2-2
clone_size: few
d_call: -

cdr3_nt: TGTGCCAGCAGTTTTCTTGGTCAGCCCCAGCATTTT
cdr3_aa: CASSFLGQPQHF
v_call: TRBV12-3/TRBV12-4
j_call: TRBJ1-5
clone_size: -
d_call: -

cdr3_nt: TGTGCCAGTAGCCGGCAAGGGGGCTACCAAGGCTACACCTTC
cdr3_aa: CASSRQGGYQGYTF
v_call: TRBV19
j_call: TRBJ1-2
clone_size: -
d_call: TRBD1

cdr3_nt: TGTGCCAGCAGTAGTTTACAGGGGGCGCGGACTGAAGCTTTCTTT
cdr3_aa: CASSSLQGARTEAFF
v_call: TRBV14
j_call: TRBJ1-1
clone_size: -
d_call: TRBD1

cdr3_nt: TGTGCCTGGAGTGTTTCGTCGAGCTATGGCTACACCTTC
cdr3_aa: CAWSVSSSYGYTF
v_call: TRBV30
j_call: TRBJ1-2
clone_size: -
d_call: -

cdr3_nt: TGTGCCAGCAGCCGCGTACAGGGCACTGAAAAACTGTTTTTT
cdr3_aa: CASSRVQGTEKLFF
v_call: TRBV3-1/TRBV3-2
j_call: TRBJ1-4
clone_size: -
d_call: -

cdr3_nt: TGTGCCAGCAGTTACACGAGGACAGGGTCCTACGAGCAGTACTTC
cdr3_aa: CASSYTRTGSYEQYF
v_call: TRBV6-2/TRBV6-3
j_call: TRBJ2-7
clone_size: -
d_call: TRBD1

cdr3_nt: TGCGCCAGCAGCCAGGTAGCGGGGGGTTTAAAGACCCAGTACTTC
cdr3_aa: CASSQVAGGLKTQYF
v_call: TRBV4-1
j_call: TRBJ2-5
clone_size: -
d_call: TRBD2

cdr3_nt: TGTGCCAGCAGCTTAGAAACTAGCGGGAGTATGCAGTACTTC
cdr3_aa: CASSLETSGSMQYF
v_call: TRBV5-4
j_call: TRBJ2-7
clone_size: few
d_call: TRBD2

cdr3_nt: TGTGCCAGCAGTGTTGGAGATACGCAGTATTTT
cdr3_aa: CASSVGDTQYF
v_call: TRBV6-4
j_call: TRBJ2-3
clone_size: -
d_call: -

cdr3_nt: TGTGCCAGTAGTATAGCCCGGAGGGGCTACACCTTC
cdr3_aa: CASSIARRGYTF
v_call: TRBV19
j_call: TRBJ1-2
clone_size: -
d_call: -

cdr3_nt: TGTGCCACCCCCCCAACAGATACGCAGTATTTT
cdr3_aa: CATPPTDTQYF
v_call: TRBV19
j_call: TRBJ2-3
clone_size: -
d_call: -

cdr3_nt: TGTGCCAGCAGCCAACCGGGACAGGGCGGCAATGAGCAGTTCTTC
cdr3_aa: CASSQPGQGGNEQFF
v_call: TRBV7-9
j_call: TRBJ2-1
clone_size: -
d_call: TRBD1

cdr3_nt: TGTGCCAGCTCGGTATCCGGGACTACGGACTATGGCTACACCTTC
cdr3_aa: CASSVSGTTDYGYTF
v_call: TRBV18
j_call: TRBJ1-2
clone_size: -
d_call: -

cdr3_nt: TGTGCCAGCAGCTTAGTTCAGGGGAGTCAGCCCCAGCATTTT
cdr3_aa: CASSLVQGSQPQHF
v_call: TRBV7-4
j_call: TRBJ1-5
clone_size: -
d_call: -

cdr3_nt: TGTGCCAGCAGCTTGGGGAGTAGCAATCAGCCCCAGCATTTT
cdr3_aa: CASSLGSSNQPQHF
v_call: TRBV5-5
j_call: TRBJ1-5
clone_size: -
d_call: -

cdr3_nt: TGTGCCAGCAGCGTAGTTCCTAGCGGGAGCTTTAACACCGGGGAGCTGTTTTTT
cdr3_aa: CASSVVPSGSFNTGELFF
v_call: TRBV9
j_call: TRBJ2-2
clone_size: -
d_call: TRBD2

cdr3_nt: TGTGCCAGCAGCACAGGGGCTGAAGCTTTCTTT
cdr3_aa: CASSTGAEAFF
v_call: TRBV6-5
j_call: TRBJ1-1
clone_size: once
d_call: TRBD1

cdr3_nt: TGTGCCAGCAGTTCTACAGGGTCTGGAAACACCATATATTTT
cdr3_aa: CASSSTGSGNTIYF
v_call: TRBV7-9
j_call: TRBJ1-3
clone_size: -
d_call: -

cdr3_nt: TGTGCCAGCAGTTCCCCAATACAGCAGACCTCTGGAAACACCATATATTTT
cdr3_aa: CASSSPIQQTSGNTIYF
v_call: TRBV6-2/TRBV6-3
j_call: TRBJ1-3
clone_size: -
d_call: -